This T cell receptor beta chain was captured by sequencing in a study of regulatory T cells in long-lasting Graves disease. Arm-PCR of CDR3 regions and iRepertoire HTBI primers were used to build TCR beta libraries. TCRdb processed the multiplex PCR reads anew with MiXCR; each CDR3 protein has one entry. The sample lists about 450,000 distinct CDR3 sequences, 14% occurring once. Of note for this clonotype: The antigen is undetermined.

Time point specified: newly diagnosed GD, antithyroid drugs for less than 3 months. From PBMCs, RNA was extracted and then used to make the TCR library. Study-wide points: Favored gene segments in persistent disease were TRBV28, TRBJ1-2 and TRBJ2-5.

CDR1 and CDR2 from the germline V gene are SGHKS and YYEKEE (reference sequence). The CDR3 length is 14 residues. V gave up 1 base and J gave up 2 bases, with 9 bases separating them. These data also featured in a second study, about T cells in Graves' hyperthyroidism and ophthalmopathy.

The chain couples TRBV5-5 to TRBJ2-5; D uncertain. The clonotype was recovered from a woman aged 50 to 60 with Graves disease. Sequencing used peripheral blood mononuclear cells (PBMCs), obtained at new diagnosis, from a patient treated with antithyroid drugs. The CDR3 nucleotides are TGTGCCAGCAGCTTGTTGCTGGAACAAGAGACCCAGTACTTC. As protein: CASSLLLEQETQYF.